What follows are 19 T cell receptor beta chains derived from one specimen sequenced in a study of blood T cells in healthy people across ages. Then a second PCR, running roughly 7 to 11 cycles, was carried out with a sample-barcoded 5' primer and a J-beta primer mix. Using its own MiXCR run on the 5' RACE reads, TCRdb lists one record per CDR3 protein. The table records hundreds of thousands of distinct CDR3 sequences, 46% of them present only once. What was sequenced was blood. The receptor set was obtained from a man older than 75 in good health.

This rearrangement joins TRBV29-1 to TRBJ2-2; 9 bases agree with TRBD1. Germline CDR1 reads SQVTM; CDR2 reads ANQGSEA. CDR3 length: 14 residues. Trimming took 7 bases from V and 6 from J; bases not matched to a gene: 9. The DNA for the CDR3 is TGCAGCGCCTTGGACAGGGGTAGTCCCGGGGAGCTGTTTTTT. Protein: CSALDRGSPGELFF.

The V call is TRBV5-1, the J call TRBJ2-7; D is unclear. The last part of the DNA fits TRBJ2-5 better; the J call may be wrong. The germline V gene has CDR1 SGHRS and CDR2 YFSETQ. This CDR3 has 12 amino acids. In nucleotides, the CDR3 is TGCGCCAGCAGCTTGGCCTCCGGGACCCAGTACTTC. Translated: CASSLASGTQYF.

This chain joins TRBV3-1 and TRBJ1-5, with TRBD1 as a possible D gene (6 bases). V was trimmed by 4 bases and J by 5 bases, leaving 15 bases between them. Germline V gene lookup returns CDR1 LGHDT and CDR2 YNNKEL (reference sequence). The CDR3 has 15 residues. The CDR3 loop is CASSRAGGQDQPQHF. The CDR3 region has the DNA TGTGCCAGCAGCCGAGCGGGGGGGCAAGATCAGCCCCAGCATTTT.

About this clonotype: Compared with germline, one end of the junction differs, possibly owing to a read error. This chain connects TRBV18 to TRBJ1-2, with D uncertain. This CDR3 contains 14 residues. Per the germline V gene, CDR1 is KGHSH and CDR2 is LQKENI. CDR3 sequence reads: CARSPLQQPYGYTF. The DNA of the CDR3 is TGTGCCAGGTCACCACTGCAGCAGCCGTATGGCTACACCTTC.

The chain carries TRBV12-3 or TRBV12-4 and TRBJ1-3, with D maybe TRBD1 (5 bases). The CDR3 is 14 residues long. Trimming removed 5 bases at V and 0 bases at J, with 8 bases between. In nucleotides, the CDR3 is TGTGCCAGCAGTCCAGGGTACTCTGGAAACACCATATATTTT. This encodes CASSPGYSGNTIYF.

The V call is TRBV29-1, the J call TRBJ2-5, with TRBD2 matching over 11 bases. The CDR3 consists of 15 residues. The germline CDR1 and CDR2 sequences are SQVTM and ANQGSEA. Trimming cost V 5 bases and J 4 bases; bases outside gene matches: 9. The CDR3 DNA reads TGCAGCGTTCTCCCGGCTAGCGGGAGGTCAGAGACCCAGTACTTC. Amino acid sequence: CSVLPASGRSETQYF.

This chain connects TRBV11-3 to TRBJ2-4; weak D call: TRBD2 (6 bases). CDR3 size: 15 residues. V gave up 6 bases and J gave up 2 bases, with 14 bases separating them. Germline CDR1 is SGHNT and CDR2 is YENEEA. The CDR3 sequence: CASSQTRDSKNIQYF. CDR3 coding DNA: TGTGCCAGCAGTCAAACGCGGGACTCCAAAAACATTCAGTACTTC.

Points on this clonotype: Sequence at one end of the junction differs from germline and may be a read error. The V gene is TRBV6-2 or TRBV6-3, the J gene TRBJ2-7, with a weak D call TRBD2 (5 bases). The germline V gene has CDR1 MNHEY and CDR2 SVGEGT. The CDR3 covers 13 residues. CDR3: CACSPDSSYEQYF. CDR3 in DNA: TGTGCCTGCAGCCCGGACTCCTCCTACGAGCAGTACTTC.

A remark on this clonotype: This could be a read error, since a much larger clone is one nucleotide away. The rearrangement uses TRBV7-2 and TRBJ2-1, with a possible D match to TRBD1 (5 bases). The CDR3 length is 14 residues. CDR1 is SGHTA and CDR2 is FQGNSA in the germline V gene. In DNA form, the CDR3 reads TGTGCCGGCAGCTTAGGGGTTGGTTACAATGAGCAGTTCTTC. It translates to CAGSLGVGYNEQFF. Based on the CDR3 plus reference TRBV7-2 and TRBJ2-1, the full variable domain is GAGVSQSPSNKVTEKGKDVELRCDPISGHTALYWYRQSLGQGLEFLIYFQGNSAPDKSGLPSDRFSAERTGGSVSTLTIQRTQQEDSAVYLCAGSLGVGYNEQFFGPGTRLTVL.

This chain links TRBV28 with TRBJ2-1, with TRBD2 matching 8 bases. There are 15 residues in the CDR3. Germline-derived CDR1 and CDR2 are MDHEN and SYDVKM. Trimming at V came to 9 bases and at J to 8 bases, leaving 15 bases not matched to a gene. CDR3 amino acids: CASLPGRAGVDEQFF. The DNA for the CDR3 is TGTGCCAGTCTACCGGGACGAGCGGGAGTTGATGAGCAGTTCTTC.

The V call is TRBV20-1, the J call TRBJ2-7, with D possibly being TRBD2 (6 bases). The CDR3 spans 15 residues. V was clipped by 5 bases and J by 0 bases, with 17 bases between them. In germline, CDR1 is DFQATT, CDR2 SNEGSKA (reference sequence). The CDR3 is CSAAPGGSYSYEQYF. In nucleotides, the CDR3 is TGCAGTGCTGCCCCCGGAGGGAGTTACTCCTACGAGCAGTACTTC.

The rearrangement joins TRBV21-1 to TRBJ1-2; no check of the table's D call, TRBD1, against the DNA was made. TRBV21-1 is labeled a pseudogene. This CDR3 is 14 amino acids long. Here the CDR3 DNA reads TGTGCCAGCAGCAAGGGGGGGAAGATTAATGGCTACACCTTC. As protein: CASSKGGKINGYTF.

The genes are TRBV20-1 and TRBJ2-5; no reliable D call. Near its end, the DNA agrees better with TRBJ2-7, so the J call may be wrong. The CDR3 sequence is 13 residues long. The germline V gene has CDR1 DFQATT and CDR2 SNEGSKA (reference sequence). CDR3: CSARGPSVDEQYF. Written as DNA, the CDR3 is TGCAGTGCTAGAGGACCTAGTGTCGACGAGCAGTACTTC.

This chain joins TRBV6-1 and TRBJ2-5; 9 nucleotides match TRBD1. CDR1 is MNHNS and CDR2 is SASEGT in the germline V gene. This CDR3 comprises 14 residues. With V trimmed by 5 bases and J by 5 bases, 6 bases remained unmatched. The CDR3: CASSKQGAFETQYF. CDR3 DNA: TGTGCCAGCAGTAAACAGGGGGCTTTTGAGACCCAGTACTTC.

The sample holds many counts of this clonotype. The DNA for the CDR3 is TGCAGTGCGAGTCCGGTTAACGACGAGCAGTACTTC. It translates to CSASPVNDEQYF. The chain carries TRBV20-1 and TRBJ2-7; D is ambiguous. The CDR3 consists of 12 residues. The ends were cut back, 6 bases at V and 5 bases at J, with 14 bases in the middle. Germline CDR1 DFQATT, CDR2 SNEGSKA (reference sequence).

This chain uses TRBV2 with TRBJ2-2; D call uncertain. The germline gives CDR1 SNHLY, CDR2 FYNNEI. The V gene lost 5 bases and the J gene lost 0 bases, with 13 bases spanning the gap. This CDR3 has 16 amino acids. The CDR3 DNA is TGTGCCAGCAGTTCTCGGACCTACACGAACACCGGGGAGCTGTTTTTT. Translated, it gives CASSSRTYTNTGELFF.

The CDR3 region is CASSYGRAAYEQYF. CDR3 DNA: TGTGCCAGCAGTTACGGGAGGGCAGCCTACGAGCAGTACTTC. The chain recombines TRBV6-6 with TRBJ2-7; 7 positions match TRBD2. Germline loops: CDR1 MNHNY, CDR2 SVGAGI (reference sequence). This CDR3 is built from 14 residues. V lost 2 bases, J lost 2 bases, and 3 bases stayed unmatched.

The chain employs TRBV28 and TRBJ1-6, with 8 bases matching TRBD1. CDR3 length: 14 amino acids. After removal of 4 bases from V and 12 bases from J, the junction contained 8 bases not matched to a gene. Germline V gene sequence: CDR1 MDHEN, CDR2 SYDVKM. This CDR3 is CASSSGGGGKPLHF. CDR3 in DNA: TGTGCCAGCAGTTCAGGGGGCGGGGGGAAACCCCTCCACTTT.

The J gene is TRBJ2-7, the V gene TRBV12-3 or TRBV12-4; a possible D gene is TRBD1 (6 bases). This CDR3 has 14 amino acids. The V and J ends lost 5 bases and 2 bases respectively, with 13 bases between them. CDR3 amino acids: CASSAGVVPYEQYF. DNA for the CDR3: TGTGCCAGCAGTGCAGGGGTCGTCCCCTACGAGCAGTACTTC.